This TCR beta chain was recorded in a study of blood T cells in healthy people across ages. The wider study: When template switching was applied, about one barcoded beta molecule was captured per two T cells.

This CDR3 is built from 14 residues. V lost 5 bases and J lost 11; bases outside the gene matches: 13. Germline loops: CDR1 LGHNT, CDR2 FRNRAP. Overall study results and limits: PBMCs left unsorted prevented a conclusive naive versus antigen-experienced comparison. Among long-lived donors, naive CD4+ cells were more numerous and diversity higher than in aged donors.

As regards this clonotype: Its cognate antigen is unknown.

A J-beta primer mix and a sample-barcoded 5' primer were used in a second PCR of about 7 to 11 cycles. TCRdb re-analysed the 5' RACE reads in MiXCR, keeping a single row per CDR3 protein. The table lists about 1.1 million distinct CDR3 sequences, under 40% of them singletons. Sample: blood. The receptor comes from a young man in good health. The chain has TRBV12-5 and TRBJ2-5, with 8 nucleotides matching TRBD1. The CDR3 DNA is TGTGCTAGTGGTCCAGGGGGCTCGGCCAATGAGCAGTACTTC. Its translation: CASGPGGSANEQYF.